Included here is one TCR beta chain sequence, with context. This clonotype appeared many times. The antigen it binds to is not known. Base qualities are not at hand, and no much larger clone is one base apart. For repertoire sequencing, the TCR beta CDR3 regions were amplified from RNA transcripts. HTBI primers and the Qiagen OneStep RT-PCR kit were used in a first-round RT-PCR, which was followed by a second-round multiplex PCR, size selection and purification. Sequencing of the libraries was carried out on an Illumina HiSeq2000 in paired-end mode with 100 bp reads. The paper's data handling went like this. Reads were processed with SOAPnuke, discarding reads with adapters, uncalled bases, mean Phred below 15, or no exact constant-primer or identifier match. COPE v1.2.5 was used to merge the high-quality paired reads. Each unique nucleotide sequence was treated as a clonotype, and MiTCR v1.1 was used to align the clonotypes to the IMGT TRB V, D and J references. Analysis was restricted to V-J combinations with a frequency above 0.0001, which covered about 99% of repertoires. For each V-J combination, a TCR clonal expansion and chaos score was defined as the ratio of F50 clonal expansion to chaos observed in the TCRdist matrix. Welch's t-statistics and random forest were used to reduce features to approximately 13 V-J combinations, which were fed into a naive Bayes classifier. Thyroid-blood repertoire similarity was quantified with the Morisita-Horn index. Through fastp at Q25 and MiXCR, TCRdb rebuilt clones from the public reads, retaining in-frame beta chains. Every CDR3 protein is listed once, alongside the most common genes and DNA of its rows. In this record, the V and J calls reflect TCRdb's handling and not the investigators' own analysis. The sample yields 170,000 or so distinct CDR3 sequences; approximately 40% were counted once. About 5.8% of the sample is held by the ten biggest clonotypes.

The ophthalmopathy patients had moderately to severely active disease, with a Clinical Activity Score of 3 or higher, a NOSPECS grade of 4 or higher, and a disease duration of less than 3 months. Anyone with other autoimmune diseases, uncontrolled infections, pregnancy or lactation was excluded from the study. Clinical symptoms, serum thyroxine, TRAb, thyroid ultrasound and orbital computed tomography formed the basis of the diagnosis. Using Ficoll-Paque density gradient centrifugation, PBMCs were isolated from 10 ml of fresh peripheral blood. Total RNA was extracted with Trizol reagent and quality-checked on an Agilent 2100 Bioanalyzer. The data stem from a study of Graves' ophthalmopathy and Graves' hyperthyroidism (dated by TCRdb to the late 2010s). Describing the broader study: Peripheral blood was collected before any treatment was given, at the time of initial diagnosis. The study used signatures of the TCR beta repertoire to tell Graves' ophthalmopathy apart from Graves' hyperthyroidism and to predict which patients would progress to ophthalmopathy. In over 5 hyperthyroidism patients, the T-cell repertoire of thyroid tissue was compared with the T-cell repertoire of blood. A discovery set of 95 to 100 patients (around 44 ophthalmopathy, 57 stable hyperthyroidism) was enrolled to explore V-J signatures distinguishing ophthalmopathy from hyperthyroidism. The 100 discovery patients were divided at random into training and test sets in a 7:3 ratio. An independent validation cohort comprised roughly 20 hyperthyroidism patients and 15 to 17 patients who later progressed from hyperthyroidism to ophthalmopathy. Once sampling was done, hyperthyroidism patients were given methimazole at a starting dose of 30 mg daily, while ophthalmopathy patients were given high-dose intravenous methylprednisolone. In total, 135 blood samples were TCR-sequenced: some 40 ophthalmopathy, approximately 80 hyperthyroidism and approximately 17 hyperthyroidism-to-ophthalmopathy patients. The research as a whole found: Among expanded thyroid clonotypes with frequency above 0.001, most also showed up in blood, which suggests that blood repertoires may reflect the thyroid immune response. In validation, the model predicted ophthalmopathy progression with more than 55% sensitivity and 72.22% specificity; roughly eleven predicted patients were CT-confirmed with GO in a median of 6.5 months. Sample size was not statistically predetermined, and group allocation was not concealed from the investigators. The 13-signature model separated ophthalmopathy from stable hyperthyroidism with 85% to 90% sensitivity and just under 84% specificity in cross-validation, and 80%/75% in the test set.

Trimmed from V: 4 bases; trimmed from J: 4 bases; junction bases lacking a gene match: 8. Measured from the cysteine to the phenylalanine, the CDR3 is 15 residues long. The retained sequence is limited to the CDR3, 45 bases, with the frame set at the first base. The CDR1 and CDR2 encoded by the germline V gene are SNHLY and FYNNEI. The V and J segments used are TRBV2 and TRBJ1-2, and TRBD1 aligns with 8 junction nucleotides. This TCR was recovered from a woman aged 40 to 55 with Graves' ophthalmopathy. Donor details come from another sample of the same person, matched by shared clones. The sequenced sample consisted of peripheral blood. The DNA is TGTGCCAGCAGTGGGGGGTGGCAGGGGGCCTATGGCTACACCTTC. The resulting protein is CASSGGWQGAYGYTF.